These T cell receptor beta chains were read from a single sample in a study of T cell repertoires in cytomegalovirus infection. TCRdb called the reads again in MiXCR, with one record for every CDR3 protein. The repertoire consists of fewer than 350,000 distinct CDR3 sequences, with around a tenth occurring once and the leading ten covering about 4.5%. Sequenced material: PBMCs. These receptors all stem from a human donor in good health (CMV status not recorded). Some clones in this sample may be carry-over from other donors' samples. Both conserved end residues are part of each CDR3. The D gene is left open where the match is weak. Size values are once, few and many counts, or a class for expanded clones, and some rows have none.

many	TRBV7-9	NA	TRBJ2-5	CASSPKDLTQYF	TGTGCCAGCAGCCCCAAGGATCTGACCCAGTACTTC
few	TRBV28	TRBD2	TRBJ2-7	CAAGGGSKYEQYF	TGTGCCGCGGGGGGCGGGAGTAAATACGAGCAGTACTTC
many	TRBV30	TRBD2	TRBJ2-3	CAWSVGSGSTDTQYF	TGTGCCTGGAGTGTAGGTAGCGGGAGCACAGATACGCAGTATTTT
few	TRBV7-9	NA	TRBJ2-1	CASGKKLPGNEQFF	TGTGCCAGCGGAAAAAAACTACCGGGGAATGAGCAGTTCTTC
few	TRBV20-1	NA	TRBJ1-2	CTHLRGGTPNYGYTF	TGCACTCATCTCCGTGGGGGGACCCCAAACTATGGCTACACCTTC
few	TRBV28	NA	TRBJ2-7	CASTTGTYYEQYF	TGTGCCAGCACCACCGGGACCTACTACGAGCAGTACTTC
many	TRBV12-3/TRBV12-4	NA	TRBJ2-2	CASNRDLVGELFF	TGTGCCAGCAACAGGGATCTTGTCGGGGAGCTGTTTTTT
many	TRBV7-9	NA	TRBJ2-1	CASSPEVGYEQFF	TGTGCCAGCAGCCCGGAGGTGGGGTATGAGCAGTTCTTC
many	TRBV4-2	TRBD1	TRBJ2-1	CASSPGTGAVGEQFF	TGTGCCAGCAGCCCCGGGACAGGGGCGGTGGGTGAGCAGTTCTTC
many	TRBV7-9	TRBD2	TRBJ2-1	CASSPSGTIYNEQFF	TGTGCCAGCAGCCCAAGCGGGACTATCTACAATGAGCAGTTCTTC
NA	TRBV6-2/TRBV6-3	NA	TRBJ2-1	CATTPPGIAADNEQFF	TGTGCCACCACTCCTCCCGGGATAGCGGCCGACAATGAGCAGTTCTTC
NA	TRBV3-1	NA	TRBJ2-3	CASSQEGPTPPDTQYF	TGTGCCAGCAGCCAAGAGGGACCAACTCCCCCAGATACGCAGTATTTT
few	TRBV15	TRBD2	TRBJ2-4	CATATGGAPTAKNIQYF	TGTGCCACCGCAACGGGGGGGGCGCCTACAGCCAAAAACATTCAGTACTTC